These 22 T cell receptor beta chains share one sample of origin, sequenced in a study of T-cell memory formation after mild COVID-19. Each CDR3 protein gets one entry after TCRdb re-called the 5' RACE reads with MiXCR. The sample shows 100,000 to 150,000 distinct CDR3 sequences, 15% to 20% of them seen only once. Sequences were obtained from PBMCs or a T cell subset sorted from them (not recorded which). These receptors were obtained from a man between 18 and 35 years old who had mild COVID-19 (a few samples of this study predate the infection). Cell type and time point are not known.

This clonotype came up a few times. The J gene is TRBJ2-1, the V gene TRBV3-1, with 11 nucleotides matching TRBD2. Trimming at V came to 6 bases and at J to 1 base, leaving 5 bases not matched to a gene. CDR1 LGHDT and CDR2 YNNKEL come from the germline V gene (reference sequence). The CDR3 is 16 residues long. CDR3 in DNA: TGTGCCAGCAGTCCGACTAGCGGGGTGTCCTACAATGAGCAGTTCTTC. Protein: CASSPTSGVSYNEQFF.

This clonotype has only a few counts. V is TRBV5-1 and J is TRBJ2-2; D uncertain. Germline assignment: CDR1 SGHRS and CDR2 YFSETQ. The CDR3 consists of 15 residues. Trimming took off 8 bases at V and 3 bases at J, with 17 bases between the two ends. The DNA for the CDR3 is TGCGCCAGTACCACGAGTGGGCCGCACACCGGGGAGCTGTTTTTT. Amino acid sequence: CASTTSGPHTGELFF.

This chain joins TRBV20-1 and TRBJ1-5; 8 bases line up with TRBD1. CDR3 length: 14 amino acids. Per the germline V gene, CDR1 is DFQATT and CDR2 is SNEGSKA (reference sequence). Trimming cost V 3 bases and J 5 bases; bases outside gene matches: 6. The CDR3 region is CSASPGGSYQPQHF. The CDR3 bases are TGCAGTGCTAGTCCAGGGGGCAGCTATCAGCCCCAGCATTTT.

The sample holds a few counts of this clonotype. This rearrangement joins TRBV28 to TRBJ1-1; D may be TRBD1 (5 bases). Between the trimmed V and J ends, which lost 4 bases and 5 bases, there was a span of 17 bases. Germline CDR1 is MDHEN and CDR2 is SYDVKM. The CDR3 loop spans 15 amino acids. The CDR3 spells CASSSPTGGLTEAFF. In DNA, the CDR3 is TGTGCCAGCAGTTCCCCTACGGGGGGATTGACTGAAGCTTTCTTT.

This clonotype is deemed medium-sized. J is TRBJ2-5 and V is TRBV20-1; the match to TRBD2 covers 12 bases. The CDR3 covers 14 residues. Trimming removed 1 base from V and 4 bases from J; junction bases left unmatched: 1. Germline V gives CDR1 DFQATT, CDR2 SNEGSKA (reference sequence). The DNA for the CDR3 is TGCAGTGCTAGAGGACTAGCGGGGGTAGAGACCCAGTACTTC. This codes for CSARGLAGVETQYF.

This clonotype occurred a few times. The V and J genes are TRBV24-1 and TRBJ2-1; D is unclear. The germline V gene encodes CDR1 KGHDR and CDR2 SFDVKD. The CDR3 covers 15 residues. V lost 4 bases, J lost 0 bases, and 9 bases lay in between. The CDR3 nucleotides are TGTGCCACCAGTGACGGCAGCTACTCCTACAATGAGCAGTTCTTC. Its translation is CATSDGSYSYNEQFF.

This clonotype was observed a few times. For the CDR3, the DNA is TGTGCCAGCAGCCAAGATGGGACAGGAGGTTACACCGGGGAGCTGTTTTTT. It translates to CASSQDGTGGYTGELFF. The chain couples TRBV3-1 to TRBJ2-2; 8 positions agree with TRBD1. The junction had 6 bases not matched to a gene; V was cut back by 0 bases and J by 3 bases. This CDR3 is built from 17 residues. The germline gives CDR1 LGHDT, CDR2 YNNKEL (reference sequence).

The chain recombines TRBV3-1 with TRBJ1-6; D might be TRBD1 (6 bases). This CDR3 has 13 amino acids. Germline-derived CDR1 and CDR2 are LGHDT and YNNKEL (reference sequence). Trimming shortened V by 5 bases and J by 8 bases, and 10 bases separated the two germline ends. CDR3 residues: CASSANRDSPLHF. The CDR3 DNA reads TGTGCCAGCAGCGCTAACAGGGATTCACCCCTCCACTTT.

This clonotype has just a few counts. In DNA, the CDR3 is TGCGCCAGCAGAAACCTTTGGCAGGGAGGGGAGACCCAGTACTTC. This gives the protein CASRNLWQGGETQYF. V is TRBV5-1 and J is TRBJ2-5; 7 nucleotides match TRBD2. CDR1 SGHRS and CDR2 YFSETQ come from the germline V gene. The CDR3 has 15 amino acids. With 5 bases clipped from V and 5 bases from J, the junction kept 12 bases outside the gene matches.

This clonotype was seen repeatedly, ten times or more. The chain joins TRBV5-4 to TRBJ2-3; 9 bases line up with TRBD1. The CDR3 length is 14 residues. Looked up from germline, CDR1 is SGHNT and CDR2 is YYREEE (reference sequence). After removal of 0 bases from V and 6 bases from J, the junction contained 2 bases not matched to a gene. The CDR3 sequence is CASSLGTGEDTQYF. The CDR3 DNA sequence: TGTGCCAGCAGCTTGGGGACAGGGGAGGATACGCAGTATTTT.

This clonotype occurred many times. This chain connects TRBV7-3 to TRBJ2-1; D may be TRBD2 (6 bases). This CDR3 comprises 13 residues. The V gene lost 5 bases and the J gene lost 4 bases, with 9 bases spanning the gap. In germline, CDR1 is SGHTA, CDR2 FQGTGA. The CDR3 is CASSQDYYNEQFF. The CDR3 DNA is TGTGCCAGCAGCCAGGACTATTACAATGAGCAGTTCTTC.

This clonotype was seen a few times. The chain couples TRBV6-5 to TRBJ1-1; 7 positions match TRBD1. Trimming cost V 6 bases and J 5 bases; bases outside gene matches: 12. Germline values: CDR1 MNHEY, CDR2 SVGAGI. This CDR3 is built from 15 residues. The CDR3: CASRALRQGMTEAFF. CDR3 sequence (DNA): TGTGCCAGCAGAGCCTTGAGACAGGGAATGACTGAAGCTTTCTTT.

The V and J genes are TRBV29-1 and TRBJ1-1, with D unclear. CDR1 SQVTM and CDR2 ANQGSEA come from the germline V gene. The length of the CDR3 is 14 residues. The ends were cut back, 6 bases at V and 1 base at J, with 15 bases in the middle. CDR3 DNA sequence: TGCAGCGTGGTTCGGGCTTGGGGGAACACTGAAGCTTTCTTT. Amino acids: CSVVRAWGNTEAFF.

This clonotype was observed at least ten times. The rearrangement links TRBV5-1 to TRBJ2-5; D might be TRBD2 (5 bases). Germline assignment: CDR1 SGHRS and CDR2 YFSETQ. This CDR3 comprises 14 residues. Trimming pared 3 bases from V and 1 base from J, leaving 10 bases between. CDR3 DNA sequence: TGCGCCAGCAGCTATCGGGGATCCCAAGAGACCCAGTACTTC. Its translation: CASSYRGSQETQYF. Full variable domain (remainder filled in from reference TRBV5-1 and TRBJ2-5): KAGVTQTPRYLIKTRGQQVTLSCSPISGHRSVSWYQQTPGQGLQFLFEYFSETQRNKGNFPGRFSGRQFSNSRSEMNVSTLELGDSALYLCASSYRGSQETQYFGPGTRLLVL.

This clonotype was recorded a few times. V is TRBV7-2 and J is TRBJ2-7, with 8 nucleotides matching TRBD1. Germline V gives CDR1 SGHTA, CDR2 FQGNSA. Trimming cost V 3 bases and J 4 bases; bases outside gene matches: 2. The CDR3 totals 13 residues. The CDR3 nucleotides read TGTGCCAGCAGCTTCAGGGGGCGATACGAGCAGTACTTC. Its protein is CASSFRGRYEQYF.

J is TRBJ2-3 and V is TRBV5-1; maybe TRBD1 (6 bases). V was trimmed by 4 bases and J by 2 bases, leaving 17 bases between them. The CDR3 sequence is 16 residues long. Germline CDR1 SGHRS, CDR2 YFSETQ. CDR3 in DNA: TGCGCCAGCAGCCCCGGACAGCTTAGCCTCACAGATACGCAGTATTTT. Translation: CASSPGQLSLTDTQYF. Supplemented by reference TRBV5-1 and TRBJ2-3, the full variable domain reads KAGVTQTPRYLIKTRGQQVTLSCSPISGHRSVSWYQQTPGQGLQFLFEYFSETQRNKGNFPGRFSGRQFSNSRSEMNVSTLELGDSALYLCASSPGQLSLTDTQYFGPGTRLTVL.

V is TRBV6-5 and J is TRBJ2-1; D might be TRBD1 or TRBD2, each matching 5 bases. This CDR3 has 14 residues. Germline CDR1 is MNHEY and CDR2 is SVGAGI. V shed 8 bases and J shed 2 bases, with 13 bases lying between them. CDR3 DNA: TGTGCCAGCGCCCGGGACGCCGCCTACAATGAGCAGTTCTTC. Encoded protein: CASARDAAYNEQFF.

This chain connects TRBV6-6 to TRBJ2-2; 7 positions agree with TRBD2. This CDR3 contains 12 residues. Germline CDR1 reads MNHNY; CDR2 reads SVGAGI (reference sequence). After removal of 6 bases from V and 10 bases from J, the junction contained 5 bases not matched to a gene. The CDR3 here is CASSPAGEELFF. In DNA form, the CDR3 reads TGTGCCAGCAGCCCCGCGGGGGAGGAGCTGTTTTTT.

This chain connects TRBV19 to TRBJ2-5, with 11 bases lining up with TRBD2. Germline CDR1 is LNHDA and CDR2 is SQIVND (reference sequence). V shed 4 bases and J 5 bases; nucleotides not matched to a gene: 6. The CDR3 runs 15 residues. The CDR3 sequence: CASSTTSGGGETQYF. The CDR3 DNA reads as TGTGCCAGTAGTACTACTAGCGGGGGAGGTGAGACCCAGTACTTC.

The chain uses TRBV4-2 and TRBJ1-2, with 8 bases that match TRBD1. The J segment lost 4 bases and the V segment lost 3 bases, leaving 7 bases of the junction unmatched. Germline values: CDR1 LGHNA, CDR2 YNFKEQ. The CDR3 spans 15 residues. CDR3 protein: CASSHLRTGSYGYTF. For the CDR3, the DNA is TGTGCCAGCAGCCACTTAAGGACAGGGTCCTATGGCTACACCTTC.

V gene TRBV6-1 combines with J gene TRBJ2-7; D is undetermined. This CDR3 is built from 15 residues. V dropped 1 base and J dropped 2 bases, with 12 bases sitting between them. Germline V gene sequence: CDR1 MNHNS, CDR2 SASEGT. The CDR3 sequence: CASSEGAGPAYEQYV. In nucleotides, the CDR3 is TGTGCCAGCAGTGAAGGGGCAGGCCCAGCCTACGAGCAGTACGTC.

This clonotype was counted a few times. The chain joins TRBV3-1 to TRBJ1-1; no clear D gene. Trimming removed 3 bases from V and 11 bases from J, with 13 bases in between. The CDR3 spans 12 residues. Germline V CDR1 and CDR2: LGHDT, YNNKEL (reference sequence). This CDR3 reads CASSHISLGAFF. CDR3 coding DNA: TGTGCCAGCAGCCACATTAGCCTGGGGGCTTTCTTT. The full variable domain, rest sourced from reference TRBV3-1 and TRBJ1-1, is DTAVSQTPKYLVTQMGNDKSIKCEQNLGHDTMYWYKQDSKKFLKIMFSYNNKELIINETVPNRFSPKSPDKAHLNLHINSLELGDSAVYFCASSHISLGAFFGQGTRLTVV.